This T cell receptor beta chain is from a study of blood T cell repertoires in COVID-19. Study details: Samples representing acute and convalescent COVID-19 were sourced from the United States, Italy and Spain. In each case, the material was cDNA or gDNA derived from T cells, B-cell-depleted T cells, or PBMCs.

This CDR3 is 15 amino acids long. The germline V gene has CDR1 SGHDN and CDR2 FVKESK. V lost 7 bases and J lost 5, with 18 bases in between. Authors' methods: Amplified reference gene primers provided the basis for estimating nucleated cell counts. Profiled with immunoSEQ multiplex PCR; TCRdb holds only in-frame clones, not every one. V, J and clone size were drawn from that table, and D and trimming were deduced from the DNA. The sample has roughly 120,000 clones; just under 85% are singletons. This clonotype was sampled from a man aged 65-85 years with active or convalescent COVID-19. What was sequenced was peripheral blood. The chain links TRBV14 to TRBJ2-1; D is possibly TRBD2 (6 bases). The CDR3 is CASTLGEDYDNEQFF. The CDR3 DNA reads as TGTGCCAGCACCCTAGGGGAGGACTACGACAATGAGCAGTTCTTC.